The 23 T cell receptor beta chains reported below all come from one sample, sequenced in a study of blood T cells in healthy people across ages. A second PCR, run for roughly 7 to 11 cycles, used a sample-barcoded 5' primer plus a J-beta primer mix. TCRdb reprocessed the 5' RACE reads via MiXCR and lists one record per CDR3 protein. The sample includes approximately 600,000 distinct CDR3 sequences, 58% of them seen just once. Input material: blood. Receptors originate from a man aged 55-75 years in good health.

This clonotype was found many times. The chain links TRBV5-1 to TRBJ2-7; D not resolved. Between the trimmed V and J ends, which lost 4 bases and 6 bases, there was a span of 8 bases. The CDR3 spans 11 residues. Germline V gene sequence: CDR1 SGHRS, CDR2 YFSETQ. In DNA form, the CDR3 reads TGCGCCAGCAGCCTATACGGCGAGCAGTACTTC. It yields the protein CASSLYGEQYF.

The chain has TRBV20-1 and TRBJ2-1; 8 nucleotides agree with TRBD2. With V trimmed by 2 bases and J by 3 bases, 12 bases remained unmatched. This CDR3 is 17 amino acids long. Germline values: CDR1 DFQATT, CDR2 SNEGSKA (reference sequence). Here the CDR3 reads CSARFLLTRGVYNEQFF. DNA for the CDR3: TGCAGTGCTAGATTCCTCCTGACGCGGGGGGTCTACAATGAGCAGTTCTTC.

V usage is TRBV10-3 and J usage is TRBJ2-3; perhaps TRBD1 as D (5 bases). Trimming cost V 3 bases and J 5 bases, with 15 bases left between them. The CDR3 loop spans 15 amino acids. Germline CDR1 and CDR2: ENHRY and SYGVKD. The CDR3 reads CAISDSVGRRDTQYF. The DNA for the CDR3 is TGTGCCATCAGTGATTCGGTGGGGCGAAGAGATACGCAGTATTTT.

The V and J genes are TRBV4-2 and TRBJ1-2; tentative D call: TRBD1 (6 bases). The CDR3 runs to 16 residues. Deletions cut 1 base from V and 4 bases from J, with 16 bases between. Germline assignment: CDR1 LGHNA and CDR2 YNFKEQ. CDR3 loop: CASSQAWQGSGYGYTF. The CDR3, as DNA: TGTGCCAGCAGCCAAGCCTGGCAGGGGAGTGGCTATGGCTACACCTTC.

The chain uses TRBV20-1 and TRBJ2-1, with TRBD2 matching over 10 bases. The CDR3 has 16 amino acids. CDR1 and CDR2 from the germline V gene are DFQATT and SNEGSKA (reference sequence). With 3 bases clipped from V and 5 bases from J, the junction kept 10 bases outside the gene matches. The CDR3 loop reads CSARSLLAGFHNEQFF. CDR3 DNA sequence: TGCAGTGCTAGGTCGTTACTAGCGGGGTTCCACAATGAGCAGTTCTTC.

This chain joins TRBV25-1 and TRBJ2-5, with D possibly TRBD2 on 7 matching bases. Trimming removed 2 bases from V and 4 bases from J, with 17 bases in between. This CDR3 comprises 16 residues. Germline V gene data show CDR1 as MGHDK and CDR2 as SYGVNS. The CDR3 spells CASSEGSGVAGETQYF. The CDR3 DNA reads TGTGCCAGCAGTGAAGGGTCAGGGGTAGCGGGAGAGACCCAGTACTTC.

V is TRBV7-9 and J is TRBJ1-4; D uncertain. Germline V CDR1 and CDR2: SEHNR, FQNEAQ (reference sequence). V lost 1 base and J 7 bases, leaving 16 bases between the germline ends. CDR3 length equals 16 residues. The chain's CDR3 is CASSLGFGRHREKLFF. DNA for the CDR3: TGTGCCAGCAGCTTAGGGTTCGGCAGACACCGTGAAAAACTGTTTTTT.

This chain's CDR3 is CSANGGNGYEQYF. The CDR3, as DNA: TGCAGTGCTAACGGGGGCAACGGCTACGAGCAGTACTTC. The chain recombines TRBV20-1 with TRBJ2-7; D may be TRBD1 or TRBD2 (6 bases each). This CDR3 is 13 amino acids long. CDR1 DFQATT and CDR2 SNEGSKA come from the germline V gene (reference sequence). V lost 4 bases, J lost 3 bases, and 13 bases lay in between.

The chain joins TRBV15 to TRBJ1-2; no firm D call. Germline V gives CDR1 LNHNV, CDR2 YYDKDF (reference sequence). This CDR3 has 15 amino acids. Trimming removed 0 bases at V and 5 bases at J, with 13 bases between. This CDR3 reads CATSRDRDELYGYTF. The CDR3, as DNA: TGTGCCACCAGCAGAGATCGGGATGAACTATATGGCTACACCTTC.

The gene calls are TRBV20-1 and TRBJ2-1; D unclear. The CDR3 runs to 12 residues. Trimming took off 0 bases at V and 13 bases at J, with 13 bases between the two ends. Germline values: CDR1 DFQATT, CDR2 SNEGSKA (reference sequence). CDR3 region: CSAREPGATQFF. CDR3 sequence (DNA): TGCAGTGCTAGAGAGCCCGGAGCTACCCAGTTCTTC.

The gene calls are TRBV15 and TRBJ2-5; D gene uncertain. Germline V CDR1 and CDR2: LNHNV, YYDKDF (reference sequence). The CDR3 spans 14 residues. V was trimmed by 0 bases and J by 5 bases, leaving 10 bases between them. CDR3 sequence reads: CATSRDRGEETQYF. The CDR3 DNA follows: TGTGCCACCAGCAGAGACCGAGGAGAGGAGACCCAGTACTTC.

V is TRBV5-1 and J is TRBJ2-3; tentatively, D is TRBD1 or TRBD2 (5 bases each). The CDR3 runs 18 residues. Germline-derived CDR1 and CDR2 are SGHRS and YFSETQ. The V and J ends lost 0 bases and 2 bases respectively, with 19 bases between them. CDR3 bases: TGCGCCAGCAGCTTGGGAGGGGTTAATAGGGAGATCACAGATACGCAGTATTTT. Its translation: CASSLGGVNREITDTQYF.

This clonotype was seen repeatedly, ten times or more. This chain joins TRBV10-3 and TRBJ2-7; D gene ambiguous. Germline lookup yields CDR1 ENHRY and CDR2 SYGVKD. With 3 bases removed from V and 2 bases from J, the gap between germline ends came to 8 bases. CDR3 length: 13 residues. The CDR3 coding sequence is TGTGCCATCAGTGAATCCATCGCCTACGAGCAGTACTTC. Encoded protein: CAISESIAYEQYF.

This clonotype was counted a few times. The chain is built from TRBV6-2 or TRBV6-3 and TRBJ2-1; 10 bases fit TRBD1. V lost 5 bases and J lost 1; bases outside the gene matches: 5. Germline loops: CDR1 MNHEY, CDR2 SVGEGT. The CDR3 sequence is 16 residues long. CDR3 nucleotides: TGTGCCAGCAGTCCCCGGACAGGGGGATCCTACAATGAGCAGTTCTTC. Translating gives CASSPRTGGSYNEQFF.

The rearrangement links TRBV29-1 to TRBJ2-5; D is perhaps TRBD1 (6 bases). Germline loops: CDR1 SQVTM, CDR2 ANQGSEA. Trimming shortened V by 0 bases and J by 4 bases, and 9 bases separated the two germline ends. The length of the CDR3 is 13 residues. CDR3 amino acids: CSVEEAGVETQYF. In DNA form, the CDR3 reads TGCAGCGTTGAAGAAGCAGGGGTAGAGACCCAGTACTTC.

The chain uses TRBV27 and TRBJ2-7; the D gene is possibly TRBD1 (6 bases). There are 15 residues in the CDR3. The germline V gene has CDR1 MNHEY and CDR2 SMNVEV (reference sequence). The V end lost 6 bases, the J end lost 0 bases, and 15 bases lay between the germline ends. The CDR3 nucleotides are TGTGCCAGCAGACACCTCACAGGGTACTCCTACGAGCAGTACTTC. Its protein is CASRHLTGYSYEQYF.

V gene TRBV15 combines with J gene TRBJ2-1; weak D call: TRBD1 (6 bases). The end of the DNA aligns better with TRBJ2-7, so the J call may be wrong. The CDR3 runs to 15 residues. The V gene's germline CDR1 is LNHNV and CDR2 YYDKDF (reference sequence). The CDR3 protein is CATSTSGTYNNEQYF. The CDR3 DNA is TGTGCCACCAGCACGTCCGGGACATACAACAATGAGCAGTACTTC.

The chain uses TRBV20-1 and TRBJ2-3; D not resolved. Looked up from germline, CDR1 is DFQATT and CDR2 is SNEGSKA (reference sequence). Trimming cost V 3 bases and J 0 bases, with 10 bases left between them. This CDR3 region has 14 residues. The CDR3 here is CSASTQTSTDTQYF. Here the CDR3 DNA reads TGCAGTGCTAGTACACAGACTAGCACAGATACGCAGTATTTT.

This clonotype showed up just a few times. This rearrangement joins TRBV27 to TRBJ2-7; D gene unclear. The germline V gene has CDR1 MNHEY and CDR2 SMNVEV (reference sequence). Trimming took off 6 bases at V and 0 bases at J, with 6 bases between the two ends. The CDR3 consists of 12 residues. The CDR3 sequence is CASRGSSYEQYF. CDR3 DNA sequence: TGTGCCAGCAGGGGCAGCTCCTACGAGCAGTACTTC.

V is TRBV4-1 and J is TRBJ2-6; the match to TRBD2 covers 10 bases. CDR1 and CDR2 (germline): MGHRA, YSYEKL. This CDR3 comprises 17 residues. Trimming cost V 5 bases and J 1 base; bases outside gene matches: 5. This CDR3 is CASSTSGGASGANVLTF. Written as DNA, the CDR3 is TGCGCCAGCAGCACCAGCGGGGGGGCTTCTGGGGCCAACGTCCTGACTTTC.

The chain links TRBV29-1 to TRBJ2-1; unclear D gene. Trimming removed 7 bases at V and 5 bases at J, with 15 bases between. The CDR3 has 13 amino acids. Germline lookup yields CDR1 SQVTM and CDR2 ANQGSEA. CDR3: CSAAPHGDNEQFF. CDR3 in DNA: TGCAGCGCCGCCCCCCACGGAGACAATGAGCAGTTCTTC.

A few counts support this clonotype. V and J are TRBV5-1 and TRBJ2-5, with D possibly TRBD1 on 5 matching bases. The CDR3 contains 13 residues. Germline assignment: CDR1 SGHRS and CDR2 YFSETQ. The V gene lost 4 bases and the J gene lost 3 bases, with 10 bases spanning the gap. CDR3 DNA sequence: TGCGCCAGCAGCCAGGACAAGGAAGAGACCCAGTACTTC. This gives the protein CASSQDKEETQYF.

The chain is built from TRBV5-6 and TRBJ1-2, with TRBD1 matching over 7 bases. J was trimmed by 4 bases and V by 4 bases; bases with no gene match: 13. The length of the CDR3 is 16 residues. The germline gives CDR1 SGHDT, CDR2 YYEEEE. The CDR3 loop reads CASSKGDREGGYGYTF. Written as DNA, the CDR3 is TGTGCCAGCAGCAAGGGAGACAGGGAGGGTGGCTATGGCTACACCTTC.